Listed below are T cell receptor beta chains from one sample, sequenced in a study of T cells in Graves' hyperthyroidism and ophthalmopathy. TCRdb ran MiXCR on the multiplex PCR reads and lists one entry per CDR3 protein. The table has fewer than 900,000 distinct CDR3 sequences, approximately 18% seen once. Sequencing was done on a sample of blood. These TCRs come from a woman aged 45-65 years with Graves' hyperthyroidism that later progressed to Graves' ophthalmopathy. Each CDR3 is given with its conserved first and last residue. D genes are given only for firm matches. For some rows the clone size is stated as once, few or many, or as a class when expanded; others skip it.

d_gene,abundance,v_gene,j_gene,CDR3nt,CDR3aa
-,many,TRBV3-1,TRBJ2-3,TGTGCCAGCAGCCAATTCGTCGATACGCAGTATTTT,CASSQFVDTQYF
-,many,TRBV7-2,TRBJ1-1,TGTGCCAGCAGCTTGGACAGAACCTACACTGAAGCTTTCTTT,CASSLDRTYTEAFF
-,-,TRBV12-3/TRBV12-4,TRBJ1-2,TGTGCCAGCATATCCTGGGGGCAGGGAGGGGGCTACACCTTC,CASISWGQGGGYTF
-,-,TRBV6-4,TRBJ1-3,TGTGCCAGCAGTGACGCCGGGACGTCAGGAAACACCATATATTTT,CASSDAGTSGNTIYF
-,few,TRBV7-2,TRBJ1-2,TGTGCCAGCAGCTCCCAAAGATCAGGTTCTCACTATGGCTACACCTTC,CASSSQRSGSHYGYTF
-,-,TRBV12-3/TRBV12-4,TRBJ2-1,TGTGCCAGCAGTAGCTTTGGGGGGAGGAATGAGCAGTTCTTC,CASSSFGGRNEQFF
-,few,TRBV19,TRBJ1-1,TGTGCCAGTGTAAAGGGAACAGCGGCCAATTTGGAAGCTTTCTTT,CASVKGTAANLEAFF
-,few,TRBV5-6,TRBJ1-3,TGTGCCAGCAGCTTGAGTGGCCGCTCAGGAAACACCGTATATTTT,CASSLSGRSGNTVYF
-,few,TRBV11-2,TRBJ1-5,TGTGCCAGCAGCTCCTCCGGGTATAGCAATCAGCCCCAGCATTTT,CASSSSGYSNQPQHF
-,-,TRBV11-1,TRBJ2-1,TGTGCCAGCAGCTCCCGGGTCGGGCGGGGGCACAATGAGCAGTTCTTC,CASSSRVGRGHNEQFF
-,-,TRBV7-9,TRBJ2-4,TGTGCCAGCAGCCTCCCCCAGGGGGGAGGTATTCAGTACTTC,CASSLPQGGGIQYF
-,many,TRBV3-1,TRBJ1-6,TGTGCCAGCAGCCAAGAACGCCAGGGGAATTCACCCCTCCACTTT,CASSQERQGNSPLHF
-,-,TRBV29-1,TRBJ2-5,TGCAGCGTTGCTCCGACAGGAGAAGAGACCCAGTACTTC,CSVAPTGEETQYF
-,many,TRBV27,TRBJ2-7,TGTGCCAGCAGTCTCACAAATCCCGGTGGTAGTAGCTACGAGCAGTACTTC,CASSLTNPGGSSYEQYF
-,-,TRBV6-1,TRBJ1-4,TGTGCCAGTTCGGAGGGTATATCAACTAATGAAAAACTGTTTTTT,CASSEGISTNEKLFF
-,-,TRBV7-7,TRBJ2-1,TGTGCTAGCAGCCTAGGGGCAGTCAATGAGCAGTTCTTC,CASSLGAVNEQFF